Given below is one T cell receptor beta chain in context. These data originate in a study of identical twins. The CDR3 length is 16 residues. Germline assignment: CDR1 SGHRS and CDR2 YFSETQ. The germline V and J ends were trimmed by 3 bases and 1 base, with 16 bases remaining between them. A universal primer binding site was introduced by template switching. The final cDNA contained unique molecular identifiers. One entry per CDR3 protein, called by TCRdb with MiXCR from the 5' RACE reads. The table shows some 1,700,000 distinct CDR3 sequences, with roughly a third occurring only once. The J gene is TRBJ1-1, the V gene TRBV5-1; D is perhaps TRBD1 (5 bases). The sequenced material came from cord blood. The TCR originated in a newborn girl in good health. CDR3 DNA sequence: TGCGCCAGCAGCTCCCGCCCCAGGGAGACGAACACTGAAGCTTTCTTT. Its translation is CASSSRPRETNTEAFF.